The clone carrying this T cell receptor beta chain was observed a handful of times. The data stem from a study of blood T cells in healthy people across ages. The CDR3 runs to 13 residues. Germline assignment: CDR1 SGHTA and CDR2 FQGTGA. The ends were cut back, 1 base at V and 6 bases at J, with 6 bases in the middle. At least 5.5 micrograms of total RNA were extracted per sample. It was with a sample-barcoded 5' primer and a J-beta primer mix that a second PCR of roughly 6 to 12 cycles was run. Through a template-switch adaptor with 12 random nucleotides, each cDNA molecule received a tag. TCRdb independently ran MiXCR on the 5' RACE reads; one entry per CDR3 protein. This table holds approximately 1,000,000 distinct CDR3 sequences, about two fifths found once.

Specimen: blood. The TCR sequence derives from a man between 18 and 35 years old in good health. The chain joins TRBV7-3 to TRBJ2-2; TRBD2 is a possible D gene (6 bases). The CDR3 sequence is CASSLRDSGELFF. The CDR3 DNA reads TGTGCCAGCAGCTTAAGGGACTCCGGGGAGCTGTTTTTT. Drawing the rest from reference TRBV7-3 and TRBJ2-2, the complete variable domain is GAGVSQTPSNKVTEKGKYVELRCDPISGHTALYWYRQSLGQGPEFLIYFQGTGAADDSGLPNDRFFAVRPEGSVSTLKIQRTERGDSAVYLCASSLRDSGELFFGEGSRLTVL.